One and the same sample provided the 24 T cell receptor beta chains below, sequenced in a study of glioma-infiltrating T cells. TCR alpha and beta CDR3 regions were amplified from RNA using iRepertoire nested multiplex PCR. Via MiXCR, TCRdb re-called the multiplex PCR reads, giving one row per CDR3 protein. The sample shows about 380,000 distinct CDR3 sequences, around 38% of them seen only once. Sequences were obtained from glioma tissue, nonneoplastic brain tissue, or PBMCs (not recorded which). These receptors all stem from a human donor with low-grade glioma or glioblastoma, undergoing nonglioma brain surgery, or in good health (not recorded which).

This clonotype was detected ten times or more. The genes are TRBV7-2 and TRBJ1-1; 8 positions match TRBD1. Trimming removed 5 bases from V and 0 bases from J; junction bases left unmatched: 2. Germline V gene data show CDR1 as SGHTA and CDR2 as FQGNSA. CDR3 length: 14 amino acids. CDR3 residues: CASSKGQVNTEAFF. Here the CDR3 DNA reads TGTGCCAGCAGCAAGGGACAGGTGAACACTGAAGCTTTCTTT.

The table lists this clonotype with a few counts. In DNA, the CDR3 is TGTGCCAGCAGCTTGCTTATGGGGACCACAGATACGCAGTATTTT. Amino acids: CASSLLMGTTDTQYF. The V gene is TRBV7-3, the J gene TRBJ2-3; the D gene could be TRBD1 or TRBD2 (5 bases each). In germline, CDR1 is SGHTA, CDR2 FQGTGA. Trimming removed 3 bases at V and 2 bases at J, with 12 bases between. This CDR3 is 15 amino acids long.

The chain joins TRBV19 to TRBJ2-1; 7 positions match TRBD1. Looked up from germline, CDR1 is LNHDA and CDR2 is SQIVND (reference sequence). This CDR3 region has 17 residues. Trimming cost V 5 bases and J 7 bases; bases outside gene matches: 17. The CDR3 protein is CASSRGPGQNGTNEQFF. The CDR3 nucleotides are TGTGCCAGTAGTCGGGGTCCGGGACAGAATGGTACAAATGAGCAGTTCTTC.

As for this clonotype: A clone one base away is much larger, so this may be a read error. The CDR3 sequence is CSASKVNLADTQYF. CDR3 sequence (DNA): TGCAGTGCCTCGAAGGTGAATTTAGCAGATACGCAGTATTTT. The chain couples TRBV20-1 to TRBJ2-3; D gene unclear. Germline-derived CDR1 and CDR2 are DFQATT and SNEGSKA (reference sequence). The CDR3 contains 14 residues. Trimming pared 6 bases from V and 4 bases from J, leaving 17 bases between.

The chain joins TRBV29-1 to TRBJ2-7; possibly TRBD1 for D (6 bases). Germline V CDR1 and CDR2: SQVTM, ANQGSEA. This CDR3 contains 13 residues. Trimming cost V 5 bases and J 0 bases, with 11 bases left between them. CDR3 nucleotide sequence: TGCAGCGTTAAGGGGGTTTCCTCCTACGAGCAGTACTTC. It codes for CSVKGVSSYEQYF.

Regarding this clonotype: One end of the junction varies from germline; a read error may be responsible. The rearrangement uses TRBV7-2 and TRBJ2-1; 14 nucleotides line up with TRBD2. This CDR3 spans 16 amino acids. Germline CDR1 reads SGHTA; CDR2 reads FQGNSA. The CDR3 DNA reads as TGTGCCGGCAGCCCCCCCGGGACTAGCGGGAGTAGGGAGCAGTTCTTC. Its translation is CAGSPPGTSGSREQFF.

The chain joins TRBV15 to TRBJ1-1; 11 bases align to TRBD1. V trimming: 2 bases; J trimming: 5 bases; junction bases outside the gene matches: 7. Per the germline V gene, CDR1 is LNHNV and CDR2 is YYDKDF (reference sequence). The CDR3 consists of 16 residues. The CDR3 sequence is CATSRSPRDRGTEAFF. CDR3 DNA sequence: TGTGCCACCAGCAGATCACCCCGGGACAGGGGGACTGAAGCTTTCTTT.

This clonotype turned up a few times. The CDR3 loop is CASSPTLHSMNTEAFF. CDR3 nucleotide sequence: TGCGCCAGCAGCCCTACCCTCCATAGCATGAACACTGAAGCTTTCTTT. V gene TRBV5-1 combines with J gene TRBJ1-1; D gene unclear. The length of the CDR3 is 16 residues. With 4 bases removed from V and 0 bases from J, the gap between germline ends came to 16 bases. Per the germline V gene, CDR1 is SGHRS and CDR2 is YFSETQ.

A single count supports this clonotype. The rearrangement joins TRBV7-2 to TRBJ1-1; D unresolved. The CDR3 is 14 amino acids. The V gene's germline CDR1 is SGHTA and CDR2 FQGNSA. The V gene lost 2 bases and the J gene lost 6 bases, with 13 bases spanning the gap. CDR3 loop: CASSLFRRAPEAFF. The CDR3, as DNA: TGTGCCAGCAGCTTATTTAGGAGGGCCCCTGAAGCTTTCTTT.

The gene calls are TRBV28 and TRBJ2-1; tentatively, D is TRBD1 (6 bases). This CDR3 has 14 residues. Per germline, CDR1 MDHEN and CDR2 SYDVKM. V lost 10 bases and J lost 0, with 13 bases in between. CDR3 amino acids: CAISKGDSYNEQFF. The CDR3 bases are TGTGCCATCTCGAAGGGGGACTCCTACAATGAGCAGTTCTTC.

This clonotype was recorded many times. The V and J genes are TRBV27 and TRBJ2-3; the D call may be TRBD1 or TRBD2 (5 bases each). The CDR3 is made up of 16 amino acids. Germline CDR1 MNHEY, CDR2 SMNVEV (reference sequence). V dropped 1 base and J dropped 7 bases, with 18 bases sitting between them. The CDR3 sequence is CASSLFRPGTQNTQYF. CDR3 in DNA: TGTGCCAGCAGTTTATTCCGACCCGGGACGCAAAATACGCAGTATTTT.

As for this clonotype: This may arise from a read error, as a much more abundant clone is one base away. J is TRBJ2-1 and V is TRBV6-1; tentatively, D is TRBD1 or TRBD2 (6 bases each). Germline CDR1 is MNHNS and CDR2 is SASEGT. V was shortened by 9 bases and J by 2 bases, with 20 bases between the two germline ends. CDR3 length: 16 amino acids. The CDR3 coding sequence is TGTGCCAGGGGGACAATTACTGGGACTGCCTACAATGAGCAGTTCTTC. Translation gives CARGTITGTAYNEQFF.

The chain carries TRBV7-9 and TRBJ1-3; D is unclear. The CDR3 runs 17 residues. Trimming stripped 4 bases from V and 0 bases from J, with 16 bases between. CDR1 and CDR2 (germline): SEHNR, FQNEAQ (reference sequence). The CDR3 region is CASSSSIDTTSGNTIYF. The DNA for the CDR3 is TGTGCCAGCAGCTCATCTATCGACACCACCTCTGGAAACACCATATATTTT.

The chain carries TRBV4-2 and TRBJ2-7; no firm D call. Germline CDR1 is LGHNA and CDR2 is YNFKEQ. Deletions cut 1 base from V and 2 bases from J, with 15 bases between. CDR3 length equals 16 residues. CDR3 nucleotide sequence: TGTGCCAGCAGCCAAGGGGTAGCCCTCCTTCCCTACGAGCAGTACTTC. It translates to CASSQGVALLPYEQYF.

The chain carries TRBV4-1 and TRBJ2-5; 13 bases align to TRBD2. Trimming cost V 4 bases and J 5 bases; bases outside gene matches: 10. Per germline, CDR1 MGHRA and CDR2 YSYEKL. The CDR3 is 17 amino acids. The CDR3 DNA is TGCGCCAGCAGCCCGGGACTAGCGGGAAAGAGGTTTGAGACCCAGTACTTC. Protein sequence: CASSPGLAGKRFETQYF.

This clonotype was counted only a few times. The rearrangement links TRBV7-9 to TRBJ1-5; tentative D call: TRBD1 (5 bases). Germline CDR1 reads SEHNR; CDR2 reads FQNEAQ (reference sequence). The CDR3 is 14 amino acids. V lost 6 bases and J 0 bases, leaving 9 bases between the germline ends. This chain's CDR3 is CASSRDGSNQPQHF. Written as DNA, the CDR3 is TGTGCCAGCAGTCGGGACGGTAGCAATCAGCCCCAGCATTTT.

A word on this clonotype: A much larger clonotype is one base distant, so this may be a read error. The chain is built from TRBV27 and TRBJ2-7, with 7 positions matching TRBD2. Germline V CDR1 and CDR2: MNHEY, SMNVEV (reference sequence). The CDR3 spans 14 residues. The J segment lost 5 bases and the V segment lost 6 bases, leaving 10 bases of the junction unmatched. The CDR3 DNA reads TGTGCCAGCAGCTACGGTTGGCTAGCGGACGAGCAGTACTTC. Residues: CASSYGWLADEQYF.

This clonotype was detected a few times. The chain joins TRBV20-1 to TRBJ2-3; 8 bases line up with TRBD2. J was trimmed by 1 base and V by 3 bases; bases with no gene match: 6. In germline, CDR1 is DFQATT, CDR2 SNEGSKA (reference sequence). The CDR3 consists of 15 residues. The CDR3 reads CSASHPGLGTDTQYF. In DNA form, the CDR3 reads TGCAGTGCTAGCCACCCGGGACTAGGCACAGATACGCAGTATTTT.

This clonotype was picked up many times. The chain joins TRBV20-1 to TRBJ2-3; D perhaps matches TRBD1 (5 bases). Per germline, CDR1 DFQATT and CDR2 SNEGSKA (reference sequence). The CDR3 extends over 14 amino acids. Trimming cost V 0 bases and J 6 bases, with 13 bases left between them. This CDR3 is CSARDIQGADTQYF. The CDR3 DNA is TGCAGTGCTAGAGATATCCAGGGTGCGGATACGCAGTATTTT.

On this clonotype: A much larger clone differs from this one at a single base, so this may be a read error. The chain carries TRBV20-1 and TRBJ2-7; possibly TRBD2 for D (6 bases). Germline CDR1 and CDR2: DFQATT and SNEGSKA (reference sequence). Trimming pared 2 bases from V and 3 bases from J, leaving 8 bases between. This CDR3 is built from 12 residues. The CDR3 bases are TGCAGTGCTAGATTGACTAGCTACGAGCAGTACTTC. This sequence encodes CSARLTSYEQYF.

This clonotype was picked up one time. The CDR3 protein is CASSFPGGRGDNEQFF. CDR3 nucleotides: TGTGCCAGCAGCTTTCCGGGGGGGAGAGGCGACAATGAGCAGTTCTTC. This chain connects TRBV7-9 to TRBJ2-1; 8 bases align to TRBD2. There are 16 residues in the CDR3. Germline trimming cut 3 bases from V and 5 bases from J; bases unmatched to any gene: 9. Germline CDR1 SEHNR, CDR2 FQNEAQ (reference sequence).

On this clonotype: A read error may be the cause here, since a much bigger clone is one base away. Here the CDR3 reads CASNAGQGAYEQFF. CDR3 nucleotide sequence: TGTGCCAGCAACGCGGGACAGGGGGCGTATGAGCAGTTCTTC. The chain joins TRBV27 to TRBJ2-1, with TRBD1 matching over 12 bases. Germline values: CDR1 MNHEY, CDR2 SMNVEV (reference sequence). The junction had 6 bases not matched to a gene; V was cut back by 7 bases and J by 8 bases. The length of the CDR3 is 14 residues.

This chain connects TRBV6-6 to TRBJ1-1, with D unclear. Germline CDR1 MNHNY, CDR2 SVGAGI (reference sequence). The germline V and J ends were trimmed by 2 bases and 1 base, with 8 bases remaining between them. This CDR3 contains 14 residues. The CDR3 DNA is TGTGCCAGCAGTTACGGTAACTCGAACACTGAAGCTTTCTTT. Translation: CASSYGNSNTEAFF.

The chain links TRBV27 to TRBJ2-5, with a weak D call TRBD2 (5 bases). The germline CDR1 and CDR2 sequences are MNHEY and SMNVEV (reference sequence). The CDR3 covers 16 residues. The V end was cut by 1 base, the J end by 4 bases, with 16 bases between. The CDR3: CASSLLRDEGTETQYF. The DNA for the CDR3 is TGTGCCAGCAGTTTATTAAGGGATGAGGGCACAGAGACCCAGTACTTC.